This entry concerns a single T cell receptor (beta chain). Antigen unknown. Random hexamers were used to reverse transcribe roughly 0.45 to 1 ug of RNA. An immunoSEQ multiplex PCR amplified TCR beta CDR3 over 54 Vbeta and 13 Jbeta. A single record per CDR3 protein comes from TCRdb applying MiXCR to the immunoSEQ multiplex PCR reads. The sample records roughly 150,000 distinct CDR3 sequences, 85% to 95% being singletons. This specimen belongs to a study of CD8 T cells in Susac syndrome. Sequencing of TCR beta drew on CD8+ and CD4+ T cells from blood. The CDR3 is 16 residues long. V shed 10 bases and J 1 base; nucleotides not matched to a gene: 6. Looked up from germline, CDR1 is MNHEY and CDR2 is SVGEGT. Study observations and caveats: It was in TEMRA cells and active patients that Susac CD8+ clonal expansion peaked.

The V call is TRBV6-2 or TRBV6-3, the J call TRBJ2-6, with TRBD1 matching 11 bases. The receptor was derived from a human donor with Susac syndrome. The material sequenced was CD8+ T cells from PBMCs. CDR3 DNA: TGTGCCATAACCGGGACAGGGGGTTCTGGGGCCAACGTCCTGACTTTC. This translates into CAITGTGGSGANVLTF.